Presented here are 12 T cell receptor beta chains from one specimen sequenced in a study of shared clonotypes between healthy human individuals. Produced via immunoSEQ multiplex PCR; TCRdb's table is partial and in-frame only. This sample has just over 2,000,000 clones, with around 95% found just once. Sequenced input: naive CD4+ T cells sorted from blood. Subset meaning: CD45RA+ positively selected. The receptors originated from a man aged 18 to 35 in good health.

The rearrangement uses TRBV18 and TRBJ1-2, with TRBD1 identical over 8 bases. From germline, CDR1 is KGHSH and CDR2 LQKENI. J lost 0 bases, V lost 1 base, and 4 bases had no gene match. This CDR3 region has 16 residues. The CDR3 coding sequence is TGTGCCAGCTCACCACAAACAGGGGGATCTAACTATGGCTACACCTTC. Translated, it gives CASSPQTGGSNYGYTF.

Note on this clone: Other DNA sequences of this sample code for an identical CDR3. The chain has TRBV6-5 and TRBJ1-1, with 7 bases identical to TRBD1. The V gene's germline CDR1 is MNHEY and CDR2 SVGAGI. With V trimmed by 5 bases and J by 1 base, 1 base remained unmatched. The length of the CDR3 is 13 residues. The CDR3 loop reads CASSRDRNTEAFF. In DNA form, the CDR3 reads TGTGCCAGCAGTAGGGACAGGAACACTGAAGCTTTCTTT.

This clone was recorded once. The chain links TRBV5-1 to TRBJ2-7; tentative D call: TRBD1 (6 bases). This CDR3 contains 16 residues. Germline-derived CDR1 and CDR2 are SGHRS and YFSETQ. V lost 0 bases to trimming and J lost 5 bases, with 18 bases between them. For the CDR3, the DNA is TGCGCCAGCAGCTTGGGTTCATCCAGGGGTCCCAACGAGCAGTACTTC. Translation: CASSLGSSRGPNEQYF.

The chain combines TRBV27 with TRBJ2-7, with D possibly being TRBD2 (6 bases). CDR1 MNHEY and CDR2 SMNVEV come from the germline V gene (reference sequence). V dropped 3 bases and J dropped 3 bases, with 12 bases sitting between them. The CDR3 extends over 14 amino acids. Written as DNA, the CDR3 is TGTGCCAGCAGTTTGGACTATACACTCTACGAGCAGTACTTC. Protein sequence: CASSLDYTLYEQYF.

The chain uses TRBV6-1 and TRBJ2-1; 7 nucleotides line up with TRBD1. CDR1 is MNHNS and CDR2 is SASEGT in the germline V gene. This CDR3 has 16 amino acids. V lost 1 base to trimming and J lost 2 bases; unmatched junction nucleotides: 5. The CDR3 sequence: CASSEGNRGTYNEQFF. The CDR3 nucleotides are TGTGCCAGCAGTGAAGGCAACAGGGGCACCTACAATGAGCAGTTCTTC.

The chain combines TRBV5-4 with TRBJ2-7; 8 bases are a match to TRBD1. The V gene's germline CDR1 is SGHNT and CDR2 YYREEE (reference sequence). J lost 1 base, V lost 0 bases, and 3 bases had no gene match. This CDR3 comprises 15 residues. The CDR3 DNA reads as TGTGCCAGCAGCTTGGTCGGGGACAGGTCCTACGAGCAGTACTTC. It translates to CASSLVGDRSYEQYF.

The chain combines TRBV2 with TRBJ2-2, with TRBD1 identical over 8 bases. CDR1 and CDR2 from the germline V gene are SNHLY and FYNNEI. V lost 8 bases, J lost 6 bases, and 8 bases stayed unmatched. The CDR3 covers 14 residues. The CDR3 bases are TGTGCCAGCGGAGATCGGACAGGGCCCGGGGAGCTGTTTTTT. Amino acid sequence: CASGDRTGPGELFF.

Here the CDR3 reads CASSIGQGGDTQYF. Written as DNA, the CDR3 is TGTGCCAGCAGCATAGGACAGGGCGGAGATACGCAGTATTTT. The rearrangement joins TRBV7-2 to TRBJ2-3, with 8 positions matching TRBD1. Losses at the gene ends were 5 bases for V and 5 bases for J; bases not matched to a gene: 6. The CDR3 covers 14 residues. Germline assignment: CDR1 SGHTA and CDR2 FQGNSA.

This sequence joins TRBV30 and TRBJ2-7; D is undetermined. The CDR3 spans 12 residues. Germline V gene sequence: CDR1 GTSNPN, CDR2 SVGIG (reference sequence). V lost 0 bases to trimming and J lost 6 bases, with 9 bases between them. CDR3 coding DNA: TGTGCCTGGAGTGTACCGTCAGGCGAGCAGTACTTC. It specifies CAWSVPSGEQYF. Drawing the rest from reference TRBV30 and TRBJ2-7, the complete variable domain is SQTIHQWPATLVQPVGSPLSLECTVEGTSNPNLYWYRQAAGRGLQLLFYSVGIGQISSEVPQNLSASRPQDRQFILSSKKLLLSDSGFYLCAWSVPSGEQYFGPGTRLTVT.

The chain combines TRBV19 with TRBJ2-7; 12 bases line up with TRBD2. Germline V gene data show CDR1 as LNHDA and CDR2 as SQIVND (reference sequence). The CDR3 runs to 16 residues. Unmatched junction bases numbered 2, after V lost 1 base and J lost 1 base. CDR3 nucleotide sequence: TGTGCCAGTAGTATAGGAGGACTAGCGGGGTCCTACGAGCAGTACTTC. Protein product: CASSIGGLAGSYEQYF.

V usage is TRBV5-4 and J usage is TRBJ1-1; D is uncertain. Germline V gene lookup returns CDR1 SGHNT and CDR2 YYREEE (reference sequence). The CDR3 has 14 residues. Trimming stripped 0 bases from V and 1 base from J, with 7 bases between. The CDR3 is CASSLVERNTEAFF. In nucleotides, the CDR3 is TGTGCCAGCAGCTTGGTAGAGAGGAACACTGAAGCTTTCTTT.

The chain couples TRBV7-2 to TRBJ2-1; possibly TRBD1 or TRBD2 for D (5 bases each). Germline-derived CDR1 and CDR2 are SGHTA and FQGNSA. The V and J ends lost 4 bases and 2 bases respectively, with 15 bases between them. The CDR3 covers 16 residues. CDR3 protein: CASSSGAFIAYNEQFF. DNA for the CDR3: TGTGCCAGCAGCTCCGGGGCCTTTATTGCCTACAATGAGCAGTTCTTC.